Following are 29 T cell receptor beta chains from one sample sequenced in a study of shared clonotypes between healthy human individuals. The protocol was immunoSEQ multiplex PCR, while the TCRdb copy is restricted to in-frame clones and leaves out a portion. Among about 2,500,000 clones listed, around 90% were seen once. Sample: naive CD4+ T cells sorted from blood. Stated subset: CD45RA+ positively selected. These receptors all stem from a man younger than 35 in good health.

The V call is TRBV11-3, the J call TRBJ2-2; weak D call: TRBD2 (7 bases). Germline CDR1 is SGHNT and CDR2 is YENEEA. This CDR3 comprises 15 residues. Trimming cost V 8 bases and J 3 bases, with 16 bases left between them. DNA for the CDR3: TGTGCCAGCCTCCCGGGGGGCTTGGACACCGGGGAGCTGTTTTTT. This translates into CASLPGGLDTGELFF.

The J gene is TRBJ2-1, the V gene TRBV11-2; 7 bases agree with TRBD2. The CDR3 covers 14 residues. Germline V gene data show CDR1 as SGHAT and CDR2 as FQNNGV. V dropped 3 bases and J dropped 12; count of bases not matched to a gene: 11. CDR3 region: CASSFGVAPSGQFF. The CDR3, as DNA: TGTGCCAGCAGCTTTGGAGTGGCTCCTAGCGGGCAGTTCTTC.

The chain recombines TRBV12-5 with TRBJ1-1, with unresolved D. V lost 7 bases to trimming and J lost 4 bases, with 7 bases between them. The CDR3 sequence is 11 residues long. The germline gives CDR1 LGHNT, CDR2 FRNRAP. In DNA, the CDR3 is TGTGCTAGTGCGGTAGGCACTGAAGCTTTCTTT. Amino acids: CASAVGTEAFF.

This clone was counted a single time. The genes are TRBV5-1 and TRBJ2-2; D is tentatively TRBD1 or TRBD2 (6 bases each). The length of the CDR3 is 16 residues. The V gene's germline CDR1 is SGHRS and CDR2 YFSETQ. V lost 2 bases, J lost 3 bases, and 14 bases lay in between. The CDR3 loop is CASSLVGGSDTGELFF. In nucleotides, the CDR3 is TGCGCCAGCAGCTTAGTGGGGGGCTCGGACACCGGGGAGCTGTTTTTT.

This clone has just a few counts. V and J are TRBV7-9 and TRBJ1-6; unclear D gene. CDR1 and CDR2 (germline): SEHNR, FQNEAQ (reference sequence). Trimming stripped 2 bases from V and 0 bases from J, with 5 bases between. This CDR3 comprises 15 residues. CDR3 sequence (DNA): TGTGCCAGCAGCTTAATCAGCTCCTATAATTCACCCCTCCACTTT. This sequence encodes CASSLISSYNSPLHF.

The V call is TRBV2, the J call TRBJ2-7; D perhaps matches TRBD1 (6 bases). The ends were cut back, 6 bases at V and 4 bases at J, with 22 bases in the middle. The CDR3 extends over 16 amino acids. Germline V lookup: CDR1 SNHLY, CDR2 FYNNEI. The CDR3 DNA reads TGTGCCAGCAGGGACCCCACCTACAGGGCGAGTTACGAGCAGTACTTC. This encodes CASRDPTYRASYEQYF.

Of note for this clone: In the same sample, other DNA sequences code for this CDR3. The V gene is TRBV7-9, the J gene TRBJ2-2; 7 bases are a match to TRBD1. Germline CDR1 and CDR2: SEHNR and FQNEAQ (reference sequence). Losses at the gene ends were 2 bases for V and 1 base for J; bases not matched to a gene: 1. This CDR3 region has 15 residues. The CDR3 sequence: CASSLRQGNTGELFF. The DNA of the CDR3 is TGTGCCAGCAGCTTAAGACAGGGGAACACCGGGGAGCTGTTTTTT.

J is TRBJ2-5 and V is TRBV19, with D perhaps matching TRBD2 (5 bases). The CDR3 covers 14 residues. V lost 6 bases and J 5 bases, leaving 16 bases between the germline ends. From germline, CDR1 is LNHDA and CDR2 SQIVND (reference sequence). In nucleotides, the CDR3 is TGTGCCAGTAGCTCGGGGAGATTAGGGGAGACCCAGTACTTC. It specifies CASSSGRLGETQYF.

Note on this clone: The same CDR3 arises from other DNA sequences in this sample as well. The chain combines TRBV7-6 with TRBJ1-6, with TRBD1 as a possible D gene (6 bases). CDR3 length: 16 residues. Trimming took off 5 bases at V and 0 bases at J, with 11 bases between the two ends. Per the germline V gene, CDR1 is SGHVS and CDR2 is FNYEAQ. The CDR3 DNA sequence: TGTGCCAGCAGCCCTGGACAGAGCTCCTATAATTCACCCCTCCACTTT. Residues: CASSPGQSSYNSPLHF.

The chain uses TRBV29-1 and TRBJ2-5; 10 positions agree with TRBD2. The J call is uncertain, as TRBJ2-7 better fits the DNA end. The CDR3 loop spans 14 amino acids. CDR1 and CDR2 from the germline V gene are SQVTM and ANQGSEA. CDR3 nucleotide sequence: TGCAGCGTTCCCAGGACTAGCGGCGCATCCGAGCAGTACTTC. Its translation is CSVPRTSGASEQYF.

V is TRBV6-6 and J is TRBJ1-6; D perhaps matches TRBD1 (6 bases). V gave up 1 base and J gave up 8 bases, with 6 bases separating them. The CDR3 is 13 amino acids. The germline CDR1 and CDR2 sequences are MNHNY and SVGAGI (reference sequence). This CDR3 reads CASSYYRDSPLHF. The CDR3 bases are TGTGCCAGCAGTTACTACAGGGATTCACCCCTCCACTTT.

The rearrangement links TRBV30 to TRBJ1-4; D is undetermined. The germline CDR1 and CDR2 sequences are GTSNPN and SVGIG (reference sequence). CDR3 size: 13 residues. V dropped 3 bases and J dropped 5 bases, with 10 bases sitting between them. CDR3 loop: CAWRPDKNEKLFF. The CDR3 DNA sequence: TGTGCCTGGAGGCCCGACAAGAATGAAAAACTGTTTTTT.

Regarding this clone: This sample includes further DNA sequences coding for the same CDR3. The V and J genes are TRBV7-2 and TRBJ2-7; TRBD1 agrees at 9 bases. Trimming cost V 3 bases and J 3 bases; bases outside gene matches: 3. Germline loops: CDR1 SGHTA, CDR2 FQGNSA. The CDR3 extends over 14 amino acids. The CDR3 DNA follows: TGTGCCAGCAGCTTGGGACAGGGTTACTACGAGCAGTACTTC. It encodes CASSLGQGYYEQYF.

The chain recombines TRBV28 with TRBJ1-2; no reliable D call. Germline CDR1 is MDHEN and CDR2 is SYDVKM. The CDR3 totals 13 residues. Trimming left V 1 base short and J 4 bases short, with 7 bases between. CDR3 DNA: TGTGCCAGCAGTTTATATAGGCGCTATGGCTACACCTTC. Amino acid sequence: CASSLYRRYGYTF.

As concerns this clone: The sample has other DNA sequences that encode this CDR3 too. The chain carries TRBV7-2 and TRBJ2-5; TRBD2 aligns across 7 bases. J gave up 3 bases and V 5 bases, and 6 bases lay outside the gene matches. The V gene's germline CDR1 is SGHTA and CDR2 FQGNSA. The CDR3 runs to 14 residues. This CDR3 is CASSPRLAEETQYF. DNA of the CDR3: TGTGCCAGCAGCCCCCGACTAGCAGAAGAGACCCAGTACTTC. The full variable domain, its missing parts supplied by reference TRBV7-2 and TRBJ2-5, is GAGVSQSPSNKVTEKGKDVELRCDPISGHTALYWYRQSLGQGLEFLIYFQGNSAPDKSGLPSDRFSAERTGGSVSTLTIQRTQQEDSAVYLCASSPRLAEETQYFGPGTRLLVL.

V gene TRBV5-1 combines with J gene TRBJ2-7, with 7 bases matching TRBD1. CDR1 and CDR2 from the germline V gene are SGHRS and YFSETQ. The CDR3 runs to 14 residues. J lost 3 bases, V lost 0 bases, and 3 bases had no gene match. CDR3 DNA: TGCGCCAGCAGCTTGGTGGGACAGCTCTACGAGCAGTACTTC. The encoded protein is CASSLVGQLYEQYF.

This chain connects TRBV29-1 to TRBJ1-1; D might be TRBD1 (5 bases). Germline CDR1 is SQVTM and CDR2 is ANQGSEA. The CDR3 loop spans 14 amino acids. Trimming left V 6 bases short and J 4 bases short, with 18 bases between. The CDR3 loop is CSVAGRVNPTEAFF. As DNA, the CDR3 is TGCAGCGTCGCGGGCAGGGTGAACCCCACTGAAGCTTTCTTT.

About this clone itself: This specimen includes other DNA sequences encoding the same CDR3. This sequence joins TRBV6-5 and TRBJ1-2; D perhaps matches TRBD1 (6 bases). V was clipped by 6 bases and J by 4 bases, with 15 bases between them. The CDR3 totals 14 residues. CDR1 and CDR2 from the germline V gene are MNHEY and SVGAGI. CDR3 sequence (DNA): TGTGCCAGCAGCCCCAGACAAGGGGGCTATGGCTACACCTTC. Its protein product is CASSPRQGGYGYTF.

The V and J genes are TRBV19 and TRBJ1-3; the D gene is possibly TRBD1 (6 bases). Germline V CDR1 and CDR2: LNHDA, SQIVND (reference sequence). The V end was cut by 2 bases, the J end by 2 bases, with 13 bases between. The length of the CDR3 is 16 residues. In nucleotides, the CDR3 is TGTGCCAGTAGTATACAGACAGGAAGGACTGGAAACACCATATATTTT. Translated, it gives CASSIQTGRTGNTIYF.

The chain links TRBV10-2 to TRBJ2-5, with 13 bases that match TRBD2. The V segment lost 3 bases and the J segment 6 bases; nucleotides outside the gene matches: 4. The germline gives CDR1 WSHSY, CDR2 SAAADI. The CDR3 loop spans 15 amino acids. CDR3 sequence: CASSELAGGLQTQYF. In DNA form, the CDR3 reads TGCGCCAGCAGTGAACTAGCGGGGGGGCTGCAGACCCAGTACTTC.

The chain links TRBV6-5 to TRBJ1-6, with D uncertain. V was pared by 8 bases and J by 0 bases, with 11 bases between. Per the germline V gene, CDR1 is MNHEY and CDR2 is SVGAGI. The CDR3 length is 15 residues. The DNA of the CDR3 is TGTGCCAGCTCCGACTGGAGCTCCTATAATTCACCCCTCCACTTT. It is translated as CASSDWSSYNSPLHF.

The chain couples TRBV7-9 to TRBJ1-5; 7 bases are shared with TRBD1. Germline CDR1 reads SEHNR; CDR2 reads FQNEAQ (reference sequence). There are 14 residues in the CDR3. V dropped 5 bases and J dropped 4; count of bases not matched to a gene: 5. CDR3 sequence reads: CASSPTGPNQPQHF. CDR3 sequence (DNA): TGTGCCAGCAGCCCGACAGGGCCTAATCAGCCCCAGCATTTT.

V gene TRBV6-5 combines with J gene TRBJ1-5; 7 bases fit TRBD1. CDR1 and CDR2 (germline): MNHEY, SVGAGI. V dropped 5 bases and J dropped 0; count of bases not matched to a gene: 4. The CDR3 runs 15 residues. Here the CDR3 reads CASSQGTVSNQPQHF. CDR3 nucleotides: TGTGCCAGCAGTCAAGGGACAGTTAGCAATCAGCCCCAGCATTTT.

In regard to this clone: Other DNA sequences in this sample translate to the same CDR3. The chain combines TRBV30 with TRBJ1-5; a possible D gene is TRBD1 (6 bases). The CDR3 contains 15 residues. Germline CDR1 is GTSNPN and CDR2 is SVGIG (reference sequence). V was clipped by 0 bases and J by 0 bases, with 9 bases between them. The CDR3 here is CAWSVRGASNQPQHF. The CDR3 nucleotides are TGTGCCTGGAGTGTCCGGGGGGCTAGCAATCAGCCCCAGCATTTT. Together with reference TRBV30 and TRBJ1-5, the CDR3 gives the full variable domain: SQTIHQWPATLVQPVGSPLSLECTVEGTSNPNLYWYRQAAGRGLQLLFYSVGIGQISSEVPQNLSASRPQDRQFILSSKKLLLSDSGFYLCAWSVRGASNQPQHFGDGTRLSIL.

V is TRBV5-4 and J is TRBJ2-5; 9 positions agree with TRBD1. The DNA end is more similar to TRBJ2-7, so the J call may be wrong. CDR3 size: 15 residues. Germline lookup yields CDR1 SGHNT and CDR2 YYREEE (reference sequence). The CDR3 loop is CASSLEPGQGYEQYF. CDR3 sequence (DNA): TGTGCCAGCAGCTTGGAGCCGGGACAGGGCTACGAGCAGTACTTC.

CDR3: CAWSVASWEQYF. CDR3 sequence (DNA): TGTGCCTGGAGTGTCGCCTCCTGGGAGCAGTACTTC. The chain carries TRBV30 and TRBJ2-5; a weak D match, TRBD2 (5 bases). Germline values: CDR1 GTSNPN, CDR2 SVGIG (reference sequence). V lost 0 bases and J 11 bases, leaving 13 bases between the germline ends. This CDR3 has 12 residues.

J is TRBJ1-4 and V is TRBV30, with D possibly being TRBD1 (5 bases). Germline V CDR1 and CDR2: GTSNPN, SVGIG (reference sequence). The CDR3 runs to 15 residues. Trimming left V 2 bases short and J 4 bases short, with 14 bases between. This CDR3 is CAWSPGAGGNEKLFF. In DNA form, the CDR3 reads TGTGCCTGGAGTCCCGGGGCCGGGGGTAATGAAAAACTGTTTTTT.

The sample holds a few counts of this clone. The sample has other DNA sequences that encode this CDR3 too. The chain carries TRBV5-1 and TRBJ2-1; no clear D. The CDR3 loop spans 12 amino acids. Germline CDR1 SGHRS, CDR2 YFSETQ. Deletions cut 0 bases from V and 6 bases from J, with 4 bases between. In DNA, the CDR3 is TGCGCCAGCAGCTTGGGGGGCAATGAGCAGTTCTTC. Amino acid sequence: CASSLGGNEQFF. Combining the CDR3 with reference TRBV5-1 and TRBJ2-1 gives the whole variable domain KAGVTQTPRYLIKTRGQQVTLSCSPISGHRSVSWYQQTPGQGLQFLFEYFSETQRNKGNFPGRFSGRQFSNSRSEMNVSTLELGDSALYLCASSLGGNEQFFGPGTRLTVL.

In this sample, this clone turned up once. The chain recombines TRBV6-5 with TRBJ1-3; 7 bases map to TRBD1. This CDR3 is built from 14 residues. The ends lost 2 bases at V and 3 bases at J; junction bases unmatched: 1. Germline lookup yields CDR1 MNHEY and CDR2 SVGAGI. Here the CDR3 reads CASSYDRDGNTIYF. For the CDR3, the DNA is TGTGCCAGCAGTTACGACAGGGATGGAAACACCATATATTTT.